This TCR beta chain was retrieved from a study of human T cells and chemical hapten exposure. Study findings and constraints: Among TCRs, those above 1 in 1000 frequency were unaffected by DPC sensitization.

Stated time point: healthy volunteer bleed at 2 weeks. The total RNA was obtained from whole blood that was not fractionated. At least ten counts were recorded for this clonotype. Its antigen is unidentified. The trim removed 0 bases at V and 2 bases at J, leaving 4 bases unmatched. This CDR3 comprises 16 residues. Per the germline V gene, CDR1 is SGHKS and CDR2 is YYEKEE (reference sequence). In the study's own analysis: Sample TCR totals centred on a median of roughly 96,000, ranging about 20,000 to 700,000. TCRdb analysed the RACE reads with MiXCR anew, one entry per CDR3 protein. The V and J calls follow TCRdb's processing rather than the paper's. Altogether about 46,000 distinct CDR3 sequences are present, about 4.5% being singletons, with the ten largest covering roughly 1.6%.

The J gene is TRBJ1-5, the V gene TRBV5-5, with TRBD1 identical over 8 bases. The clonotype was recovered from a female donor in good health. Some clones in this sample may be carry-over from other donors' samples. The sequenced sample consisted of whole blood. As DNA, the CDR3 is TGTGCCAGCAGCTTGGCTCAGGGGGCCGGCAATCAGCCCCAGCATTTT. It translates to CASSLAQGAGNQPQHF.